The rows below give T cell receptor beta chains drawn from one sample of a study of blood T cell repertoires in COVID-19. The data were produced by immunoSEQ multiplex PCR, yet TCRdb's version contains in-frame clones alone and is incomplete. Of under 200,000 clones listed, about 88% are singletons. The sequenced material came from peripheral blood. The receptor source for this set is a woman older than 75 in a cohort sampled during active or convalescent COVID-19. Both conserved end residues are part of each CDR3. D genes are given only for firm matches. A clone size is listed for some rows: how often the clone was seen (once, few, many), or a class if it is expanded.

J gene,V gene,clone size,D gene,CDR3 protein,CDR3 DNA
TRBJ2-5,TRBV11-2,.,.,CASSWRGNQETQYF,TGTGCCAGCAGCTGGCGGGGTAACCAAGAGACCCAGTACTTC
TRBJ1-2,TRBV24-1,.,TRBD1,CATSDSRGQGLQWLGGYTF,TGTGCCACCAGTGATTCACGTGGACAGGGCCTCCAGTGGCTGGGTGGCTACACCTTC
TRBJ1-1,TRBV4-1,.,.,CASSRGPGTEAFF,TGCGCCAGCAGCCGGGGGCCGGGCACTGAAGCTTTCTTT
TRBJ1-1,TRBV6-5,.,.,CASSYSNEGDTEAFF,TGTGCCAGCAGTTACTCGAACGAGGGAGACACTGAAGCTTTCTTT
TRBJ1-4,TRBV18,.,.,CASSPQEVGEKLFF,TGTGCCAGCTCACCACAAGAGGTTGGCGAAAAACTGTTTTTT
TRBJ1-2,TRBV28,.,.,CASSLQGSYGYTF,TGTGCCAGCAGTCTGCAGGGAAGCTATGGCTACACCTTC
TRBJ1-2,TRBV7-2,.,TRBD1,CASSLGRTGGNYGYTF,TGTGCCAGCAGCTTAGGGAGGACAGGGGGGAACTATGGCTACACCTTC
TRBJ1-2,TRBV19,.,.,CASSIGGTNYGYTF,TGTGCCAGTAGTATAGGGGGCACTAACTATGGCTACACCTTC
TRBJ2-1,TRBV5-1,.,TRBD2,CASSRPGLAGPHNEQFF,TGCGCCAGCAGCCGACCAGGACTAGCGGGACCGCACAATGAGCAGTTCTTC
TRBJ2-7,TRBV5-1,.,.,CASNRGTDSYEQYF,TGCGCCAGCAACCGGGGGACGGACTCCTACGAGCAGTACTTC
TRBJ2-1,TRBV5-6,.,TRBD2,CASSFRGSGLAANEQFF,TGTGCCAGCAGCTTCAGGGGGTCGGGACTAGCGGCCAATGAGCAGTTCTTC
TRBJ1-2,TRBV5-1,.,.,CASSPGRENYGYTF,TGCGCCAGCAGCCCCGGGAGGGAGAACTATGGCTACACCTTC
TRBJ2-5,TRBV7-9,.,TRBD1,CASSLTGDGTQYF,TGTGCCAGCAGCCTGACAGGGGATGGGACCCAGTACTTC
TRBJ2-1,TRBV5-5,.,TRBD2,CASSLVASGGSEQFF,TGTGCCAGCAGCTTGGTGGCTAGCGGGGGGTCAGAGCAGTTCTTC
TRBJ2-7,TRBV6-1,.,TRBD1,CASHRGPEAYEQYF,TGTGCCAGCCACAGGGGCCCGGAAGCCTACGAGCAGTACTTC
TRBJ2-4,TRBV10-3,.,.,CAIRGGAENIQYF,TGTGCCATCAGGGGGGGGGCTGAAAACATTCAGTACTTC
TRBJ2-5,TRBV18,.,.,CASSEGSQETQYF,TGTGCCAGCTCAGAGGGCAGTCAAGAGACCCAGTACTTC
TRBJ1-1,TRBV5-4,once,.,CASSPWGGRAITEAFF,TGTGCCAGCAGCCCCTGGGGGGGGAGGGCAATCACTGAAGCTTTCTTT
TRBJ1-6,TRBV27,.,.,CASSFNNSPLHF,TGTGCCAGCAGTTTCAATAATTCACCCCTCCACTTT
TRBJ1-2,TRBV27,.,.,CASSLNRANYGYTF,TGTGCCAGCAGTTTGAACAGGGCTAACTATGGCTACACCTTC
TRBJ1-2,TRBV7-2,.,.,CASSYDMNYGYTF,TGTGCCAGCAGCTACGACATGAACTATGGCTACACCTTC
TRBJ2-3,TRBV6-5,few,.,CASSSYHDSNTDTQYF,TGTGCCAGCAGTTCCTACCACGACAGCAACACAGATACGCAGTATTTT
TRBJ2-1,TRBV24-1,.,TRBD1,CATSDLRGTGYNEQFF,TGTGCCACCAGTGACCTTCGCGGGACAGGCTACAATGAGCAGTTCTTC
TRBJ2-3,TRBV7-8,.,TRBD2,CASSFLAGGPRGTDTQYF,TGTGCCAGCAGCTTTCTAGCGGGAGGTCCGAGGGGCACAGATACGCAGTATTTT
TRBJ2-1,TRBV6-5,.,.,CASSYGHEQFF,TGTGCCAGCAGTTACGGGCATGAGCAGTTCTTC
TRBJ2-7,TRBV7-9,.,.,CASSLARIQGQSIYEQYF,TGTGCCAGCAGCTTAGCGAGGATTCAGGGCCAATCAATCTACGAGCAGTACTTC
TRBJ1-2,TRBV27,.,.,CASSFLGLDGYTF,TGTGCCAGCAGTTTCTTGGGACTCGATGGCTACACCTTC
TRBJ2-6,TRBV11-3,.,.,CASSARTDSGANVLTF,TGTGCCAGCAGCGCGAGGACAGACTCTGGGGCCAACGTCCTGACTTTC
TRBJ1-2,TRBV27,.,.,CASSSGGGVRYGYTF,TGTGCCAGCAGTTCCGGCGGGGGGGTCCGCTATGGCTACACCTTC
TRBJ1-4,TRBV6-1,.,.,CASSEGHLTNEKLFF,TGTGCCAGCAGTGAGGGACATCTGACTAATGAAAAACTGTTTTTT
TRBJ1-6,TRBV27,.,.,CASSLLQGNSPLHF,TGTGCCAGCAGTTTATTGCAGGGTAATTCACCCCTCCACTTT
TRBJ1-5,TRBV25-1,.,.,CASSDQGGNQPQHF,TGTGCCAGCAGTGACCAGGGAGGGAATCAGCCCCAGCATTTT
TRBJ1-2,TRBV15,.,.,CATSRDWEGTGNYGYTF,TGTGCCACCAGCAGAGATTGGGAGGGGACGGGGAACTATGGCTACACCTTC
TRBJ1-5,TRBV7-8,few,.,CASSLEQGYSNQPQHF,TGTGCCAGCAGCCTAGAACAGGGTTATAGCAATCAGCCCCAGCATTTT
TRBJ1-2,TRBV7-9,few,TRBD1,CASSSDRVAGYTF,TGTGCCAGCAGCTCCGACAGGGTGGCTGGCTACACCTTC
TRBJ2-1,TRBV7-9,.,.,CASSSSGQSGEQFF,TGTGCCAGCAGTTCGAGCGGCCAATCGGGTGAGCAGTTCTTC
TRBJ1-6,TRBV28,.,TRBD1,CASSIPGQGASPLHF,TGTGCCAGCAGTATCCCCGGACAGGGGGCTTCACCCCTCCACTTT
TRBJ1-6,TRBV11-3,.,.,CASSLGQGDFYNSPLHF,TGTGCCAGCAGCTTAGGCCAGGGCGATTTTTATAATTCACCCCTCCACTTT
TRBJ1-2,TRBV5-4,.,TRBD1,CASTYRDRGIGNYGYTF,TGTGCCAGCACCTATCGGGACAGGGGTATAGGTAACTATGGCTACACCTTC
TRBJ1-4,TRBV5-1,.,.,CASSLAPAGAGEKLFF,TGCGCCAGCAGCTTAGCCCCGGCAGGGGCCGGTGAAAAACTGTTTTTT